This T cell receptor beta chain derives from a study of T cells after yellow fever vaccination. At the level of the study: SMART-Seq v4 Ultra Low Input handled preparation of low-cell-number fractions.

TCR cDNA, made by 5'RACE template switching, carried an added universal primer site and UMIs. TCRdb recomputed calls from the 5' RACE reads with MiXCR, one row per CDR3 protein. The top ten clones hold roughly two fifths of a sample with tens of thousands of distinct CDR3 sequences, approximately 8% of them seen once. Germline values: CDR1 SEHNR, CDR2 FQNEAQ (reference sequence). Trimming cost V 5 bases and J 1 base; bases outside gene matches: 8. The CDR3 loop spans 15 amino acids. Study-level points and caveats: The study re-detected most primary-vaccination clones after the booster (around 96% CD4, 88% CD8).

This clonotype was seen only a few times. What it recognizes is unknown. The sequenced sample was CD8+ T cells sorted from PBMCs, obtained on the day of the yellow fever booster vaccination. The sequence was obtained from a young man who received the YFV17D yellow fever vaccine. This rearrangement joins TRBV7-9 to TRBJ2-7, with 7 positions matching TRBD2. The CDR3 loop reads CASSPRASGSYEQYF. The CDR3 region has the DNA TGTGCCAGCAGCCCCCGGGCTAGCGGTTCCTACGAGCAGTACTTC.